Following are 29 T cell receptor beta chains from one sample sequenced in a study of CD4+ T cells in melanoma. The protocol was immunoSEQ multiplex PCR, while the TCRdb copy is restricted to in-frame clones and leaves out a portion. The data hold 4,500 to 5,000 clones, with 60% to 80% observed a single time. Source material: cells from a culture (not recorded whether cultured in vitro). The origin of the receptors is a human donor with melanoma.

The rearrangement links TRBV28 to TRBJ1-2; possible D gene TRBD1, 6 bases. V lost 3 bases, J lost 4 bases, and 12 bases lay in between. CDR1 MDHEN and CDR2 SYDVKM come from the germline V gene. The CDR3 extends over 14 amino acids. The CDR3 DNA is TGTGCCAGCAGTTTCCTTGGGGACACCTATGGCTACACCTTC. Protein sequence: CASSFLGDTYGYTF.

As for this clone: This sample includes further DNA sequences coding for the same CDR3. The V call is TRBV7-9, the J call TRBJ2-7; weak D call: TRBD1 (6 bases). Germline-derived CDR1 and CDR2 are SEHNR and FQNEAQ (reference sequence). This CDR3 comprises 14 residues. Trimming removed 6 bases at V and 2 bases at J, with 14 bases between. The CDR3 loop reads CASSLPRDTYEQYF. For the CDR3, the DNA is TGTGCCAGCAGTTTACCCAGGGACACCTACGAGCAGTACTTC.

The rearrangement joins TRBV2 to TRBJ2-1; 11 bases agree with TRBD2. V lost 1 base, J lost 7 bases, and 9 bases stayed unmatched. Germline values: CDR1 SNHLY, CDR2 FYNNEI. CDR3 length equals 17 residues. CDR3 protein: CASSEEGWASGGNEQFF. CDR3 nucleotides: TGTGCCAGCAGTGAAGAGGGGTGGGCTAGCGGGGGGAATGAGCAGTTCTTC.

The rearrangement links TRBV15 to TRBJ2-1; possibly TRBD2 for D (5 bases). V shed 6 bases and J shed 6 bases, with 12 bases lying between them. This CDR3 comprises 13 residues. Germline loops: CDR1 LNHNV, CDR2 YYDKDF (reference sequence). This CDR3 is CATSAQAGNEQFF. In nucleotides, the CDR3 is TGTGCCACCAGTGCTCAGGCGGGCAATGAGCAGTTCTTC. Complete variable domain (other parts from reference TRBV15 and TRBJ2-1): DAMVIQNPRYQVTQFGKPVTLSCSQTLNHNVMYWYQQKSSQAPKLLFHYYDKDFNNEADTPDNFQSRRPNTSFCFLDIRSPGLGDTAMYLCATSAQAGNEQFFGPGTRLTVL.

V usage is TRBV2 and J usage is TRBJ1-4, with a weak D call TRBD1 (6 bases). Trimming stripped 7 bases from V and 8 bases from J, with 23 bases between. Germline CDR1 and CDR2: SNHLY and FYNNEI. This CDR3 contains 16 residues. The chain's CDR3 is CASTPTLGGSGEKLFF. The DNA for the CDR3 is TGTGCCAGCACTCCAACATTAGGGGGGTCAGGGGAAAAACTGTTTTTT. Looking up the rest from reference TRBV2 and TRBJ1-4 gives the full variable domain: EPEVTQTPSHQVTQMGQEVILRCVPISNHLYFYWYRQILGQKVEFLVSFYNNEISEKSEIFDDQFSVERPDGSNFTLKIRSTKLEDSAMYFCASTPTLGGSGEKLFFGSGTQLSVL.

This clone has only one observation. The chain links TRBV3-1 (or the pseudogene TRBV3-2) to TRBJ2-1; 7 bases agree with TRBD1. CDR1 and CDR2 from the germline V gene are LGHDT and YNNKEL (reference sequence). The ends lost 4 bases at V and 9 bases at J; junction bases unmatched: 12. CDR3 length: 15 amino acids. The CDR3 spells CASSPKTGHSPEQFF. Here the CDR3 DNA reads TGTGCCAGCAGCCCCAAGACAGGGCACTCACCTGAGCAGTTCTTC.

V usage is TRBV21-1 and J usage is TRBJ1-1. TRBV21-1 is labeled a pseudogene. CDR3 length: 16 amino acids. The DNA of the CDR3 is TGTGCCAGCAGCGCCCACGGGGGGCCCCGGGACACTGAAGCTTTCTTT. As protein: CASSAHGGPRDTEAFF.

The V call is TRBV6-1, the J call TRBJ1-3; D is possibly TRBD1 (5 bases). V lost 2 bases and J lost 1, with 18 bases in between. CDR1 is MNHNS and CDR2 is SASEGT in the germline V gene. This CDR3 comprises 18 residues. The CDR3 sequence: CASSELWWGVQSGNTIYF. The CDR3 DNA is TGTGCCAGCAGTGAACTTTGGTGGGGGGTTCAATCTGGAAACACCATATATTTT.

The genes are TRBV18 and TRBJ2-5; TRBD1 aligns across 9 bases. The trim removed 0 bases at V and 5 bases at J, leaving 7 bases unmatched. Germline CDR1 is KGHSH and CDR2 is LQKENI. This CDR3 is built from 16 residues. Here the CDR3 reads CASSPPTGTGFETQYF. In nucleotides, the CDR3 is TGTGCCAGCTCACCACCCACCGGGACAGGGTTTGAGACCCAGTACTTC.

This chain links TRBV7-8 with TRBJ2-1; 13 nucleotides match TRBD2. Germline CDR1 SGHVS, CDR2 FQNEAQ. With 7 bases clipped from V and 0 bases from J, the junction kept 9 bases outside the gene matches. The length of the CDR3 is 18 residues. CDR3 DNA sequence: TGTGCCAGCATTCCGGGACTAGCGGGGTTCGGCTCCTACAATGAGCAGTTCTTC. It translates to CASIPGLAGFGSYNEQFF. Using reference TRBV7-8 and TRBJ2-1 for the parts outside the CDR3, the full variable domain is GAGVSQSPRYKVAKRGQDVALRCDPISGHVSLFWYQQALGQGPEFLTYFQNEAQLDKSGLPSDRFFAERPEGSVSTLKIQRTQQEDSAVYLCASIPGLAGFGSYNEQFFGPGTRLTVL.

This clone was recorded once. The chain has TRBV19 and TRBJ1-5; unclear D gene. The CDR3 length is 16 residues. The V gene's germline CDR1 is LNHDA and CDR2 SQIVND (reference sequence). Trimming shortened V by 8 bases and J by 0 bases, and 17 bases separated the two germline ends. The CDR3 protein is CASSKITEYSNQPQHF. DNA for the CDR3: TGTGCCAGTTCCAAAATCACAGAGTATAGCAATCAGCCCCAGCATTTT.

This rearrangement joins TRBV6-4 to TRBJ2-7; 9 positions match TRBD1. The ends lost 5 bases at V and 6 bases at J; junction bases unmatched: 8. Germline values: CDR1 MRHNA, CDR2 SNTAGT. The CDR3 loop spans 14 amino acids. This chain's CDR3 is CASSSGTGMGEQYF. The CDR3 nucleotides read TGTGCCAGCAGTTCCGGGACAGGGATGGGCGAGCAGTACTTC.

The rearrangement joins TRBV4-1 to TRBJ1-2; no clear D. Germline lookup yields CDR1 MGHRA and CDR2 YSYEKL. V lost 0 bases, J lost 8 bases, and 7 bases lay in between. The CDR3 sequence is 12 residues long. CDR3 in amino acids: CASSQERSGYTF. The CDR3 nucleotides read TGCGCCAGCAGCCAAGAAAGGTCAGGCTACACCTTC.

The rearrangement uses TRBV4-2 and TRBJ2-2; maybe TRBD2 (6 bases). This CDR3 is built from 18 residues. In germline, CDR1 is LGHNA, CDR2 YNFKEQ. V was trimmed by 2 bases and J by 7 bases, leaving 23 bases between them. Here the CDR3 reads CASSQRTGRKGISGELFF. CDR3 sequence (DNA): TGTGCCAGCAGCCAACGAACGGGGAGGAAGGGGATCAGCGGGGAGCTGTTTTTT.

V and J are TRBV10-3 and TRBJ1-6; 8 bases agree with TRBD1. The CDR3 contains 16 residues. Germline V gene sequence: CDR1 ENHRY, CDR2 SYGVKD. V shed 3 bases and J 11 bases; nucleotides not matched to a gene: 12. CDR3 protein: CAISDPRQGTSAPLHF. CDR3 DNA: TGTGCCATCAGTGATCCACGACAGGGGACGTCTGCACCCCTCCACTTT.

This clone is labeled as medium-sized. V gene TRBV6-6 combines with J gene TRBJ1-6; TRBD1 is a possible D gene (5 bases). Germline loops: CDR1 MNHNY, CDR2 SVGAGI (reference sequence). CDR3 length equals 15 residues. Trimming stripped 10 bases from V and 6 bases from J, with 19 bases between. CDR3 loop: CAIRGAAQGNSPLHF. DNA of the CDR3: TGTGCCATCCGTGGGGCAGCGCAGGGTAATTCACCCCTCCACTTT.

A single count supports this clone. CDR3 sequence: CASSPGQVYNNSPLHF. The CDR3, as DNA: TGCGCCAGCAGCCCGGGACAGGTTTACAATAATTCACCCCTCCACTTT. This chain joins TRBV5-1 and TRBJ1-6; 8 nucleotides agree with TRBD1. The length of the CDR3 is 16 residues. The V segment lost 4 bases and the J segment 5 bases; nucleotides outside the gene matches: 8. The germline gives CDR1 SGHRS, CDR2 YFSETQ.

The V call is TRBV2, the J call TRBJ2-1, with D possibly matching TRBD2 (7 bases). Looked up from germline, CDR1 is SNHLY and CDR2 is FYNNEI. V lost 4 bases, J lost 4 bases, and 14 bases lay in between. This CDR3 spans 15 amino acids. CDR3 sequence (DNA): TGTGCCAGCAGTGGGGCCGGGGGGCCTTACAATGAGCAGTTCTTC. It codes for CASSGAGGPYNEQFF. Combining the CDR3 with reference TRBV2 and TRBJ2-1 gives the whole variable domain EPEVTQTPSHQVTQMGQEVILRCVPISNHLYFYWYRQILGQKVEFLVSFYNNEISEKSEIFDDQFSVERPDGSNFTLKIRSTKLEDSAMYFCASSGAGGPYNEQFFGPGTRLTVL.

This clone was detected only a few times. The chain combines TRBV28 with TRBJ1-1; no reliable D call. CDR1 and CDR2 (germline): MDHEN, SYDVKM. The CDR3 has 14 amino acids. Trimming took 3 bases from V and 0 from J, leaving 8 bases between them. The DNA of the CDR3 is TGTGCCAGCAGTTTCATACGGGTGAACACTGAAGCTTTCTTT. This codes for CASSFIRVNTEAFF.

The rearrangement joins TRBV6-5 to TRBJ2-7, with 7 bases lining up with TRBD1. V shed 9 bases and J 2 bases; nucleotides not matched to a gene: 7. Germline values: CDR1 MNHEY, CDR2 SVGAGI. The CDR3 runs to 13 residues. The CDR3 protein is CASRPGQPYEQYF. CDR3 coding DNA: TGTGCCAGTAGACCGGGACAGCCCTACGAGCAGTACTTC.

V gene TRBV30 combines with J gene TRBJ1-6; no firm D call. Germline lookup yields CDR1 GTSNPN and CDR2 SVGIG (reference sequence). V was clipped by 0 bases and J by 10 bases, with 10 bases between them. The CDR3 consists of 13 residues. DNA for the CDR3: TGTGCCTGGAGTGTATTGGCCGAATCACCCCTCCACTTT. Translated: CAWSVLAESPLHF. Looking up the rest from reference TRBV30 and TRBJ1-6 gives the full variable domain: SQTIHQWPATLVQPVGSPLSLECTVEGTSNPNLYWYRQAAGRGLQLLFYSVGIGQISSEVPQNLSASRPQDRQFILSSKKLLLSDSGFYLCAWSVLAESPLHFGNGTRLTVT.

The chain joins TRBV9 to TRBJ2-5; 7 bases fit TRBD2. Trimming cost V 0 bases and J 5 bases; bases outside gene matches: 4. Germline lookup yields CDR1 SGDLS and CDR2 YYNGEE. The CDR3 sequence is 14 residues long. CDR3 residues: CASSVGGGMETQYF. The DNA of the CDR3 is TGTGCCAGCAGCGTAGGGGGAGGGATGGAGACCCAGTACTTC.

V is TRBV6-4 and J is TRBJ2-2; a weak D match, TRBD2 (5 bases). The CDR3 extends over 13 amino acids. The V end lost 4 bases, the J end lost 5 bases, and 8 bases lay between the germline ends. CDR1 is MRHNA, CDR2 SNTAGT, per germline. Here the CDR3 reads CASSVRGTGELFF. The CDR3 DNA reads TGTGCCAGCAGTGTTCGGGGTACCGGGGAGCTGTTTTTT.

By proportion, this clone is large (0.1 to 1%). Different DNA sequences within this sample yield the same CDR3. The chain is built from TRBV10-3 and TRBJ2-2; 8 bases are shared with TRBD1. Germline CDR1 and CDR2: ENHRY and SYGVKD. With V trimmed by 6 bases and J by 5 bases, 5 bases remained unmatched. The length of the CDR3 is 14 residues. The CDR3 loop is CAIRRQGATGELFF. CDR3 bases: TGTGCCATCAGGCGCCAGGGGGCAACCGGGGAGCTGTTTTTT.

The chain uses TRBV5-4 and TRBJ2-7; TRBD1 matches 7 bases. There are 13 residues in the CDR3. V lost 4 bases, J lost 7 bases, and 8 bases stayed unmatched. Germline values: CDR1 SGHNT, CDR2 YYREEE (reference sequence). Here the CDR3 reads CASSRDSPSEQYF. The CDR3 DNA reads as TGTGCCAGCAGCAGGGACAGCCCCAGTGAGCAGTACTTC.

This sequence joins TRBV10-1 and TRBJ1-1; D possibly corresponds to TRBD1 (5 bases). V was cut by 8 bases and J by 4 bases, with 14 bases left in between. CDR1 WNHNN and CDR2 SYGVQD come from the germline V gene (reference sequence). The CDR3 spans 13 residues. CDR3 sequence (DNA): TGCGCCAGCTCCGCAGGGTCGGGCACTGAAGCTTTCTTT. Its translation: CASSAGSGTEAFF.

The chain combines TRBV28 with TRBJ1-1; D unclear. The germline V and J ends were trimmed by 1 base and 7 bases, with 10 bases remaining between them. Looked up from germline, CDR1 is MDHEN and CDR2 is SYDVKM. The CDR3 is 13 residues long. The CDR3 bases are TGTGCCAGCAGTTTATTAGGCCACGGTGAAGCTTTCTTT. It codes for CASSLLGHGEAFF.

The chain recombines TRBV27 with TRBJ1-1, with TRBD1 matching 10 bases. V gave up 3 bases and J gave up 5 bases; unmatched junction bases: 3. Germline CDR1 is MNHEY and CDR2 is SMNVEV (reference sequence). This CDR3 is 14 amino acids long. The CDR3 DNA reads TGTGCCAGCAGTTTGACAGGGGGCTGGACTGAAGCTTTCTTT. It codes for CASSLTGGWTEAFF.

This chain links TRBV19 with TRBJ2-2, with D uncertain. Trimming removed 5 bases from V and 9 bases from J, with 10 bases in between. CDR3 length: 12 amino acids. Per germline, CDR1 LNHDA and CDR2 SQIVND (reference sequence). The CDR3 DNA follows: TGTGCCAGTAGTGAGAGGAACCGGGAGCTGTTTTTT. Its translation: CASSERNRELFF.